The rows below give T cell receptor beta chains drawn from one sample of a study of PD-1 blockade in classical Hodgkin lymphoma. Assay used: immunoSEQ multiplex PCR; TCRdb lists only in-frame clones, some missing. The sample records tens of thousands of clones, around 67% being singletons. Sequenced here: peripheral blood mononuclear cells (PBMCs), sampled before the second cycle of nivolumab. These receptors all come from a human donor with classical Hodgkin lymphoma. The CDR3 runs from the conserved cysteine through the conserved F or W. A D gene is named only where the DNA matches it firmly. Size tells how often a clone was seen (once, few, many) or the class of an expanded clone, and some rows leave it out.

d_call | clone_size | j_call | v_call | cdr3_aa | cdr3_nt
NA | NA | TRBJ1-2 | TRBV28 | CASSFAGSYGYTF | TGTGCCAGCAGTTTTGCAGGGTCTTATGGCTACACCTTC
NA | once | TRBJ1-6 | TRBV5-5 | CASSLDRVGSPLHF | TGTGCCAGCAGCTTGGACAGGGTGGGTTCACCCCTCCACTTT
TRBD1 | NA | TRBJ2-1 | TRBV5-8 | CASSQDGTGYVDEQFF | TGTGCCAGCAGCCAGGACGGGACAGGGTATGTGGATGAGCAGTTCTTC
TRBD1 | NA | TRBJ1-6 | TRBV5-1 | CASSLEGGADSPLHF | TGCGCCAGCAGCTTGGAAGGGGGCGCGGATTCACCCCTCCACTTT
TRBD1 | once | TRBJ2-2 | TRBV7-2 | CASSPRPDRVNTGELFF | TGTGCCAGCAGCCCCCGCCCGGACAGGGTGAACACCGGGGAGCTGTTTTTT
NA | NA | TRBJ1-2 | TRBV6-1 | CASSEALFDGYTF | TGTGCCAGCAGTGAAGCGCTTTTTGATGGCTACACCTTC
TRBD1 | NA | TRBJ2-2 | TRBV19 | CASRPEGARGGELFF | TGTGCCAGTAGGCCAGAGGGGGCCCGAGGGGGGGAGCTGTTTTTT
TRBD2 | few | TRBJ2-2 | TRBV4-3 | CASSQDPSGARWTGELFF | TGCGCCAGCAGCCAAGATCCTAGCGGGGCCCGGTGGACCGGGGAGCTGTTTTTT
NA | once | TRBJ2-3 | TRBV9 | CASSVYLSADTQYF | TGTGCCAGCAGCGTCTACTTGTCTGCAGATACGCAGTATTTT
NA | NA | TRBJ1-2 | TRBV6-1 | CASSEAGTYGYTF | TGTGCCAGCAGTGAGGCAGGAACCTATGGCTACACCTTC
NA | NA | TRBJ1-6 | TRBV28 | CASSLGGQGNSPLHF | TGTGCCAGCAGTTTGGGGGGCCAGGGGAATTCACCCCTCCACTTT
NA | NA | TRBJ1-5 | TRBV4-2 | CASSQVRSDRYSNQPQHF | TGTGCCAGCAGCCAAGTGCGGTCGGACAGATATAGCAATCAGCCCCAGCATTTT
TRBD2 | NA | TRBJ2-1 | TRBV29-1 | CSGRLARLEQFF | TGCAGCGGCCGACTAGCCCGCTTAGAGCAGTTCTTC
TRBD1 | NA | TRBJ2-2 | TRBV2 | CAGQGTGELFF | TGTGCCGGACAGGGGACCGGGGAGCTGTTTTTT
TRBD1 | NA | TRBJ1-2 | TRBV28 | CASRPQTGDYYGYTF | TGTGCCAGCAGACCTCAGACAGGGGACTACTATGGCTACACCTTC
NA | NA | TRBJ2-3 | TRBV6-6 | CASRNTLGGRTDTQYF | TGTGCCAGCAGAAACACACTAGGGGGGCGGACAGATACGCAGTATTTT
TRBD1 | NA | TRBJ1-1 | TRBV28 | CASQGASSEAFF | TGTGCCAGTCAGGGGGCGTCCTCTGAAGCTTTCTTT
NA | NA | TRBJ1-4 | TRBV19 | CASSKPPGPDGEKLFF | TGTGCCAGTAGTAAACCTCCGGGACCCGATGGAGAAAAACTGTTTTTT
TRBD1 | NA | TRBJ1-4 | TRBV6-1 | CAISDGQGGGVYEKLFF | TGTGCCATCAGTGATGGGCAGGGGGGAGGTGTGTATGAAAAACTGTTTTTT
NA | NA | TRBJ2-1 | TRBV5-4 | CASSLVTGGNNEQFF | TGTGCCAGCAGCTTGGTAACAGGTGGGAACAATGAGCAGTTCTTC
TRBD2 | NA | TRBJ2-1 | TRBV5-1 | CASSSFGTSSSYNEQFF | TGCGCCAGCAGCTCCTTCGGGACTAGCTCGTCCTACAATGAGCAGTTCTTC
NA | NA | TRBJ1-6 | TRBV9 | CASSVDPSSYNSPLHF | TGTGCCAGCAGCGTAGACCCCAGCTCCTATAATTCACCCCTCCACTTT
NA | NA | TRBJ2-7 | TRBV2 | CASRRDGAYEQYF | TGTGCCAGCAGGCGGGACGGAGCCTACGAGCAGTACTTC
NA | NA | TRBJ1-1 | TRBV6-4 | CASSDPRLTGLNTEAFF | TGTGCCAGCAGTGACCCTCGACTGACAGGTTTGAACACTGAAGCTTTCTTT
NA | medium-sized | TRBJ2-6 | TRBV5-1 | CASTKPGANVLTF | TGCGCCAGCACGAAGCCTGGGGCCAACGTCCTGACTTTC
NA | NA | TRBJ1-6 | TRBV18 | CASSPLEESPLHF | TGTGCCAGCTCACCTTTAGAGGAATCACCCCTCCACTTT
NA | NA | TRBJ1-4 | TRBV4-2 | CASSLEGNEKLFF | TGTGCCAGCAGCCTGGAGGGTAATGAAAAACTGTTTTTT
TRBD1 | few | TRBJ1-6 | TRBV6-6 | CASSPTGISPLHF | TGTGCCAGCAGTCCGACAGGGATCTCACCCCTCCACTTT
TRBD2 | once | TRBJ2-5 | TRBV4-1 | CASSQDGASGAQETQYF | TGCGCCAGCAGCCAAGATGGGGCTAGCGGGGCTCAAGAGACCCAGTACTTC
TRBD1 | NA | TRBJ1-1 | TRBV18 | CASSPPGQDRAFF | TGTGCCAGCTCACCACCGGGGCAGGACAGGGCTTTCTTT
NA | NA | TRBJ1-5 | TRBV6-5 | CASSPQINSNQPQHF | TGTGCCAGCAGTCCCCAGATTAATAGCAATCAGCCCCAGCATTTT
TRBD1 | NA | TRBJ1-2 | TRBV7-2 | CASSLVRQGADYGYTF | TGTGCCAGCAGCTTAGTCCGACAGGGGGCGGACTATGGCTACACCTTC
TRBD1 | once | TRBJ2-3 | TRBV18 | CASSPSRQGKTDTQYF | TGTGCCAGCTCACCATCCCGACAGGGGAAAACAGATACGCAGTATTTT
NA | NA | TRBJ2-2 | TRBV7-9 | CASSLSAGSRTGELFF | TGTGCCAGCAGCTTGAGTGCGGGGTCGAGGACCGGGGAGCTGTTTTTT
NA | once | TRBJ2-2 | TRBV5-1 | CASSPTGGPTGELFF | TGCGCCAGCAGCCCGACCGGGGGGCCGACCGGGGAGCTGTTTTTT
NA | NA | TRBJ2-3 | TRBV28 | CASSLSGSSDTQYF | TGTGCCAGCAGTTTATCCGGATCCTCAGATACGCAGTATTTT
TRBD1 | NA | TRBJ1-4 | TRBV4-3 | CASSQEIGRGRDSIEKLFF | TGCGCCAGCAGCCAAGAAATCGGCCGAGGACGGGACAGTATAGAAAAACTGTTTTTT
NA | NA | TRBJ1-4 | TRBV9 | CASSVGHSNNEKLFF | TGTGCCAGCAGCGTAGGGCATAGTAATAATGAAAAACTGTTTTTT
TRBD1 | few | TRBJ2-2 | TRBV4-2 | CASSQRGRGTGELFF | TGTGCCAGCAGCCAGAGGGGGCGTGGCACCGGGGAGCTGTTTTTT